This is a list of T cell receptor beta chains from one sample in a study of T-cell reconstitution after alpha-beta-depleted transplantation in children. TCRdb analysed the PCR reads with MiXCR anew, one entry per CDR3 protein. The sample shows approximately 650,000 distinct CDR3 sequences, around 13% of them seen only once. Source: PBMCs, taken before TCRalphabeta/CD19-depleted stem cell transplant. These receptors originate from a girl aged 2-10 years with congenital amegakaryocytic thrombocytopenia, due to receive a stem cell transplant. CDR3s include the opening cysteine and the closing phenylalanine or tryptophan. D genes are given only for firm matches. For some rows the clone size is stated as once, few or many, or as a class when expanded; others skip it.

DNA: TGCGCCAGCAGCCCACGGCCTGGGACAGAGCTCAACTATGGCTACACCTTC
CDR3: CASSPRPGTELNYGYTF
size: many
J: TRBJ1-2
D: TRBD1
V: TRBV4-1

DNA: TGTGCCAGCAGCTTAGCAGTTCGGTTTGGCTTTGACTATGGCTACACCTTC
CDR3: CASSLAVRFGFDYGYTF
size: .
J: TRBJ1-2
D: .
V: TRBV7-9

DNA: TGCAGCCTAGCGGACAGCTCCTACGAGCAGTACTTC
CDR3: CSLADSSYEQYF
size: many
J: TRBJ2-7
D: .
V: TRBV20-1

DNA: TGCGCCAGCAGCTTGCCCGGGACAGGGTCCTATGGCTACACCTTC
CDR3: CASSLPGTGSYGYTF
size: few
J: TRBJ1-2
D: TRBD1
V: TRBV5-1

DNA: TGCAGTGCCGCGATACAGGGAATGAACACTGAAGCTTTCTTT
CDR3: CSAAIQGMNTEAFF
size: many
J: TRBJ1-1
D: .
V: TRBV20-1

DNA: TGTGCCAGCTCACGGCTAGCGGGACCACTCGACAATGAGCAGTTCTTC
CDR3: CASSRLAGPLDNEQFF
size: .
J: TRBJ2-1
D: TRBD2
V: TRBV7-8

DNA: TGTGCCAGCAGCTACCGGACTAGCGGGGGGTCCGGGGAGCTGTTTTTT
CDR3: CASSYRTSGGSGELFF
size: .
J: TRBJ2-2
D: TRBD2
V: TRBV14

DNA: TGCAGTGCTAGAGATTCGCGGGAGGGCCTTATCTCCGAGCAGTACTTC
CDR3: CSARDSREGLISEQYF
size: many
J: TRBJ2-7
D: TRBD2
V: TRBV20-1

DNA: TGTGCCAGCTCAACTCCGGGACTCAGGAACAATGAGCAGTTCTTC
CDR3: CASSTPGLRNNEQFF
size: .
J: TRBJ2-1
D: .
V: TRBV18

DNA: TGTGCCAGCAGTTACCAAACTAGGGGGTACAATGAGCAGTTCTTC
CDR3: CASSYQTRGYNEQFF
size: few
J: TRBJ2-1
D: .
V: TRBV6-5

DNA: TGCAGTGCCCCCGGGACGGGAGGGATCTACGAGCAGTACTTC
CDR3: CSAPGTGGIYEQYF
size: few
J: TRBJ2-7
D: TRBD2
V: TRBV20-1

DNA: TGCGCCAGCAGCTTGGCCTTCGTGGGGGAGAACACTGAAGCTTTCTTT
CDR3: CASSLAFVGENTEAFF
size: .
J: TRBJ1-1
D: .
V: TRBV5-1

DNA: TGTGCCAGCAGTTTAATTTTGCTAGCGGGAGGACAAAACACAGATACGCAGTATTTT
CDR3: CASSLILLAGGQNTDTQYF
size: many
J: TRBJ2-3
D: TRBD2
V: TRBV28

DNA: TGCAGTGCTAGGAGGATAGCGGGAGGGCCGGGGACCGGGGGGCTGTTTTTT
CDR3: CSARRIAGGPGTGGLFF
size: .
J: TRBJ2-2
D: TRBD2
V: TRBV20-1

DNA: TGTGCCAGCAGTGGGTACTGGCACGAAGAGACCCAGTACTTC
CDR3: CASSGYWHEETQYF
size: .
J: TRBJ2-5
D: .
V: TRBV6-1

DNA: TGTGCCAGCAGCCCGAGTAGCGGGAGGGCCAGGAATGAGCAGTTCTTC
CDR3: CASSPSSGRARNEQFF
size: few
J: TRBJ2-1
D: TRBD2
V: TRBV7-2

DNA: TGTGCCACTTACGGGACTAGCGGGAGCGAGACCCAGTACTTC
CDR3: CATYGTSGSETQYF
size: few
J: TRBJ2-5
D: TRBD2
V: TRBV28

DNA: TGTGCCACCAGCAGAGATTTAAGGTGGCGACTAGCATCCACAGATACGCAGTATTTT
CDR3: CATSRDLRWRLASTDTQYF
size: many
J: TRBJ2-3
D: TRBD2
V: TRBV15

DNA: TGCGCCAGCAGCTGGATAGAAGGGGAAAAGAGCTCTGGGGCCAACGTCCTGACTTTC
CDR3: CASSWIEGEKSSGANVLTF
size: .
J: TRBJ2-6
D: .
V: TRBV5-1

DNA: TGCAGTGCTAGATTTGTCCGTCCGAGCTCCTACAATGAGCAGTTCTTC
CDR3: CSARFVRPSSYNEQFF
size: many
J: TRBJ2-1
D: .
V: TRBV20-1

DNA: TGTGCCAGCAGTGAGGACCAAGAGACCCAGTACTTC
CDR3: CASSEDQETQYF
size: many
J: TRBJ2-5
D: .
V: TRBV2

DNA: TGTGCCAGCAGTTACGCCCCGACTAGCGGGAGTGCCGAGCAGTACTTC
CDR3: CASSYAPTSGSAEQYF
size: many
J: TRBJ2-7
D: TRBD2
V: TRBV12-3/TRBV12-4

DNA: TGTGCCAGCACCGTAGAACGACCCTCTTACAATGAGCAGTTCTTC
CDR3: CASTVERPSYNEQFF
size: few
J: TRBJ2-1
D: .
V: TRBV28

DNA: TGCAGTGTTCTGACTAGCGGGAGACCAAATGAGCAGTTCTTC
CDR3: CSVLTSGRPNEQFF
size: many
J: TRBJ2-1
D: TRBD2
V: TRBV20-1

DNA: TGTGCCAGCAGCTTAGCGTTCAGCAATGAGCAGTTCTTC
CDR3: CASSLAFSNEQFF
size: .
J: TRBJ2-1
D: .
V: TRBV7-9

DNA: TGTGCCATCAGTGAGCCGACCCGCCTGGGAGGGACCCAGTACTTC
CDR3: CAISEPTRLGGTQYF
size: few
J: TRBJ2-5
D: .
V: TRBV10-3

DNA: TGCAGTGCTAGAGGACGCCAGGCGGGACAGACGGGTACGCAGTATTTT
CDR3: CSARGRQAGQTGTQYF
size: .
J: TRBJ2-3
D: .
V: TRBV20-1

DNA: TGTGCCAGCTCACCAACACTTAACAATGAGCAGTTCTTC
CDR3: CASSPTLNNEQFF
size: few
J: TRBJ2-1
D: .
V: TRBV18

DNA: TGTGCCAGCAGCTCCCCCGCGACTCTAGCGGACCCGGGAACCCAGTACTTC
CDR3: CASSSPATLADPGTQYF
size: .
J: TRBJ2-5
D: TRBD2
V: TRBV7-2

DNA: TGTGCCACCGATGGGTTAGCGGGAGGGCCGGGGACAGATACGCAGTATTTT
CDR3: CATDGLAGGPGTDTQYF
size: .
J: TRBJ2-3
D: TRBD2
V: TRBV4-2

DNA: TGTGCCAGCAGCTTGATGGGCAAAGAGACCCAGTACTTC
CDR3: CASSLMGKETQYF
size: many
J: TRBJ2-5
D: .
V: TRBV5-6

DNA: TGCAGTGCTAGGGGGACTAGCGGGAGGGATACCTACGAGCAGTACTTC
CDR3: CSARGTSGRDTYEQYF
size: few
J: TRBJ2-7
D: TRBD2
V: TRBV20-1

DNA: TGTGCCATCAGTGAGTCGAAGCGGCAAGAGACCCAGTACTTC
CDR3: CAISESKRQETQYF
size: few
J: TRBJ2-5
D: .
V: TRBV10-3

DNA: TGTGCCAGCAGCTTCAAGAGGGGTCATCACGAGCAGTACTTC
CDR3: CASSFKRGHHEQYF
size: few
J: TRBJ2-7
D: .
V: TRBV28

DNA: TGCGCCAGCACTCCCTCCAGGACAGGGGGCAATCAGCCCCAGCATTTT
CDR3: CASTPSRTGGNQPQHF
size: many
J: TRBJ1-5
D: TRBD1
V: TRBV10-2

DNA: TGTGCCAGCAGTGACTCTCAGGGGGTCGATGAGCAGTTCTTC
CDR3: CASSDSQGVDEQFF
size: many
J: TRBJ2-1
D: TRBD1
V: TRBV6-4

DNA: TGTGCCAGCAGCCAAGAGCAGGGCGGTTACAATGAGCAGTTCTTC
CDR3: CASSQEQGGYNEQFF
size: many
J: TRBJ2-1
D: .
V: TRBV4-2

DNA: TGTGCCAGCGCCTACCTCGGGGGGGTGAACCCCGGGGAGCTGTTTTTT
CDR3: CASAYLGGVNPGELFF
size: few
J: TRBJ2-2
D: TRBD2
V: TRBV7-3

DNA: TGCGCCAGCAGCCAAGCGGATGGAGCGGGACTTTACAATGAGCAGTTCTTC
CDR3: CASSQADGAGLYNEQFF
size: many
J: TRBJ2-1
D: TRBD2
V: TRBV4-1

DNA: TGTGCCAGCACCCCTCAGGGGACGTTACCTTCACCCCTCCACTTT
CDR3: CASTPQGTLPSPLHF
size: many
J: TRBJ1-6
D: .
V: TRBV12-3/TRBV12-4

DNA: TGCGCCAGCAGCTTGGTGGGAGGCGATGAGCAGTTCTTC
CDR3: CASSLVGGDEQFF
size: few
J: TRBJ2-1
D: .
V: TRBV5-1

DNA: TGTGCCAGCAGCTTGCAAGGTGGTCTCAGGGTTGGCTACACCTTC
CDR3: CASSLQGGLRVGYTF
size: few
J: TRBJ1-2
D: .
V: TRBV5-8

DNA: TGTGCCAGCAGTTTCGCCCGGACTGCCGGGGAGCTGTTTTTT
CDR3: CASSFARTAGELFF
size: many
J: TRBJ2-2
D: .
V: TRBV12-3/TRBV12-4

DNA: TGTGCCACCAGCAGAGAGGCCCAACTCAGAGCAGATACGCAGTATTTT
CDR3: CATSREAQLRADTQYF
size: few
J: TRBJ2-3
D: .
V: TRBV15

DNA: TGTGCCAGCAGCCAGGACAGTTACTACGAGCAGTACTTC
CDR3: CASSQDSYYEQYF
size: many
J: TRBJ2-7
D: .
V: TRBV5-8

DNA: TGTGCCAGCAGCCCTCCCAGCCCCGGGGCGGATACGCAGTATTTT
CDR3: CASSPPSPGADTQYF
size: .
J: TRBJ2-3
D: .
V: TRBV11-3

DNA: TGTGCCAGCAGTTTCTCCGACATCGGTGATGAGCAGTTCTTC
CDR3: CASSFSDIGDEQFF
size: few
J: TRBJ2-1
D: .
V: TRBV12-3/TRBV12-4

DNA: TGTGCCATACAGGGGGCCCACAATGAGCAGTTCTTC
CDR3: CAIQGAHNEQFF
size: many
J: TRBJ2-1
D: TRBD1
V: TRBV10-3

DNA: TGTGCCAGCAGCCACCCGACAGGCACGTACAATGAGCAGTTCTTC
CDR3: CASSHPTGTYNEQFF
size: .
J: TRBJ2-1
D: .
V: TRBV14

DNA: TGTGCCAGCAGTAACCCTGGACTAGCGGGGGGGTGGGGCGAGCAGTTCTTC
CDR3: CASSNPGLAGGWGEQFF
size: few
J: TRBJ2-1
D: TRBD2
V: TRBV12-3/TRBV12-4

DNA: TGCAGTGCGAGAGATCCCGGGACAGGGAACTATGGCTACACCTTC
CDR3: CSARDPGTGNYGYTF
size: .
J: TRBJ1-2
D: TRBD1
V: TRBV20-1

DNA: TGTGCCAGCAGTAAACACGGGACGGCTTCGAACACCGGGGAGCTGTTTTTT
CDR3: CASSKHGTASNTGELFF
size: few
J: TRBJ2-2
D: .
V: TRBV6-1

DNA: TGTGCCAGCAGCTTGGTGGGGGCTCAGCCCCAGCATTTT
CDR3: CASSLVGAQPQHF
size: few
J: TRBJ1-5
D: .
V: TRBV5-5

DNA: TGTGCCAGCATAGCGGGAGCCTCCTACGAGCAGTACTTC
CDR3: CASIAGASYEQYF
size: many
J: TRBJ2-7
D: TRBD2
V: TRBV6-2/TRBV6-3

DNA: TGCAGTGTTCTCCTCTCCTACAATGAGCAGTTCTTC
CDR3: CSVLLSYNEQFF
size: many
J: TRBJ2-1
D: .
V: TRBV20-1

DNA: TGCAGTGCTAGAAGGGGACTAGAGGCAGATACGCAGTATTTT
CDR3: CSARRGLEADTQYF
size: many
J: TRBJ2-3
D: TRBD2
V: TRBV20-1

DNA: TGCAGCGTTGCCGGGATAGGGGCAGGCTACACCTTC
CDR3: CSVAGIGAGYTF
size: many
J: TRBJ1-2
D: .
V: TRBV29-1